Each of the 8 T cell receptor beta chains below was sequenced from the same sample in a study of glioma-infiltrating T cells after dendritic cell vaccination. Sequencing used immunoSEQ multiplex PCR; TCRdb keeps in-frame clones, though not all of them. The data show about 99,000 clones, with roughly 80% seen just once and about 5% held by the top ten. Sample time point: after dendritic cell vaccination, including at tumor progression/relapse. The material was blood, obtained after dendritic cell vaccination. All receptors come from a human donor with glioblastoma.

This clone has a handful of counts. The gene calls are TRBV27 and TRBJ1-5, with a possible D match to TRBD1 (6 bases). CDR1 and CDR2 (germline): MNHEY, SMNVEV (reference sequence). CDR3 length: 14 amino acids. V lost 5 bases and J lost 5, with 13 bases in between. The CDR3 region is CASSQNREDQPQHF. CDR3 nucleotide sequence: TGTGCCAGCAGTCAAAACAGGGAAGATCAGCCCCAGCATTTT.

The rearrangement joins TRBV27 to TRBJ2-3; 8 bases match TRBD2. Per germline, CDR1 MNHEY and CDR2 SMNVEV (reference sequence). The V segment lost 8 bases and the J segment 0 bases; nucleotides outside the gene matches: 16. This CDR3 region has 18 residues. The CDR3 is CASGWETSGQSSTDTQYF. As DNA, the CDR3 is TGTGCCAGCGGCTGGGAAACTAGCGGACAATCTAGCACAGATACGCAGTATTTT.

The CDR3 here is CASSEVPAGASYEQYF. The DNA for the CDR3 is TGTGCCAGCAGTGAAGTCCCAGCGGGGGCCTCCTACGAGCAGTACTTC. The J gene is TRBJ2-7, the V gene TRBV2; 8 bases agree with TRBD2. The CDR3 contains 16 residues. CDR1 and CDR2 from the germline V gene are SNHLY and FYNNEI. The junction had 5 bases not matched to a gene; V was cut back by 1 base and J by 0 bases.

V usage is TRBV5-1 and J usage is TRBJ2-3; no clear D. There are 13 residues in the CDR3. Looked up from germline, CDR1 is SGHRS and CDR2 is YFSETQ. V lost 4 bases and J lost 0, with 6 bases in between. The CDR3 protein is CASSAYSTDTQYF. DNA for the CDR3: TGCGCCAGCAGCGCCTACAGCACAGATACGCAGTATTTT.

The chain couples TRBV5-1 to TRBJ2-1; 9 bases line up with TRBD2. Germline CDR1 reads SGHRS; CDR2 reads YFSETQ. The CDR3 loop spans 15 amino acids. The V segment lost 1 base and the J segment 6 bases; nucleotides outside the gene matches: 5. As DNA, the CDR3 is TGCGCCAGCAGCTTGAGTAGCGGGAGTCTCAATGAGCAGTTCTTC. Encoded protein: CASSLSSGSLNEQFF.

CDR3 loop: CASRRLAGGNTGELFF. The CDR3 DNA is TGCGCCAGCAGAAGACTAGCGGGAGGGAACACCGGGGAGCTGTTTTTT. The chain combines TRBV5-1 with TRBJ2-2; 13 bases are shared with TRBD2. The germline gives CDR1 SGHRS, CDR2 YFSETQ. This CDR3 contains 16 residues. The V gene end was trimmed by 5 bases and the J gene end by 1 base; junction bases not matched to a gene: 2. Supplemented by reference TRBV5-1 and TRBJ2-2, the full variable domain reads KAGVTQTPRYLIKTRGQQVTLSCSPISGHRSVSWYQQTPGQGLQFLFEYFSETQRNKGNFPGRFSGRQFSNSRSEMNVSTLELGDSALYLCASRRLAGGNTGELFFGEGSRLTVL.

J is TRBJ2-1 and V is TRBV4-1; no clear D. Germline loops: CDR1 MGHRA, CDR2 YSYEKL. Deletions cut 3 bases from V and 5 bases from J, with 5 bases between. The length of the CDR3 is 12 residues. As DNA, the CDR3 is TGCGCCAGCAGCCAGGCTGACAATGAGCAGTTCTTC. This encodes CASSQADNEQFF.

V usage is TRBV5-1 and J usage is TRBJ2-5, with 8 positions matching TRBD2. Germline V lookup: CDR1 SGHRS, CDR2 YFSETQ. Trimming at V came to 7 bases and at J to 5 bases, leaving 10 bases not matched to a gene. The CDR3 has 14 residues. The CDR3 nucleotides are TGCGCCAGCGATGCGGCGGGAGGAAGGGAGACCCAGTACTTC. Amino acids: CASDAAGGRETQYF.